This T cell receptor beta chain was documented in a study of human T cells and chemical hapten exposure. TCRdb reprocessed the RACE reads with MiXCR, giving one entry per CDR3 protein. The table lists 100,000 or so distinct CDR3 sequences, 30% to 35% of them singletons. Trimming pared 2 bases from V and 4 bases from J, leaving 11 bases between. The CDR3 length is 14 residues. In germline, CDR1 is MNHNY, CDR2 SVGAGI (reference sequence). Noted time point: patch test 3, about 24 weeks after DPC sensitization. Treatment here: therapeutic diphenylcyclopropenone sensitization with weekly scalp DPC. Donors, patients with alopecia ranging from 18 to 70 years old and judged suitable for DPC, provided samples.

This specimen was whole blood, taken in connection with sensitization to the hapten diphenylcyclopropenone (DPC). The chain is built from TRBV6-6 and TRBJ2-5, with no clear D. The sequence came from a man between 40 and 49 years old with alopecia areata. Some clones in this sample may be carry-over from other donors' samples. Here the CDR3 reads CASSYRPGGETQYF. DNA for the CDR3: TGTGCCAGCAGTTACCGACCGGGCGGAGAGACCCAGTACTTC.